The clone carrying this T cell receptor beta chain was counted at least ten times. The antigen is undetermined. HTBI primers from iRepertoire and Arm-PCR of CDR3 regions yielded the TCR beta libraries. Via MiXCR, TCRdb re-called the multiplex PCR reads, giving one row per CDR3 protein. The sample yields roughly 520,000 distinct CDR3 sequences, about 12% seen once. Time point in this sample: newly diagnosed GD, antithyroid drugs for less than 3 months. The TCR library was made from RNA that had been extracted from PBMCs in TRIzol. This record comes from a study of regulatory T cells in long-lasting Graves disease. Study information: Antithyroid drugs had been given to newly diagnosed Graves' patients for under 3 months.

Germline CDR1 MNHEY, CDR2 SMNVEV (reference sequence). This CDR3 comprises 15 residues. Trimming pared 5 bases from V and 3 bases from J, leaving 13 bases between. Study conclusions and caveats: Lower TCR diversity characterized persistent Graves' patients relative to newly diagnosed patients. TRBV28 was favored in persistent disease, as were TRBJ1-2 and TRBJ2-5. Persistent patients had a count of shared public clonotypes (about 2,500) that exceeded that of new patients (about 870).

The same sample was also studied in work on T cells in Graves' hyperthyroidism and ophthalmopathy.

The receptor comes from a young woman with Graves disease. This sample comprised peripheral blood mononuclear cells (PBMCs), obtained at new diagnosis, from a patient treated with antithyroid drugs. The chain is built from TRBV27 and TRBJ2-2; TRBD1 is a possible D gene (6 bases). Here the CDR3 DNA reads TGTGCCAGCAGTAAACAGGGAACTCACACCGGGGAGCTGTTTTTT. As protein: CASSKQGTHTGELFF.